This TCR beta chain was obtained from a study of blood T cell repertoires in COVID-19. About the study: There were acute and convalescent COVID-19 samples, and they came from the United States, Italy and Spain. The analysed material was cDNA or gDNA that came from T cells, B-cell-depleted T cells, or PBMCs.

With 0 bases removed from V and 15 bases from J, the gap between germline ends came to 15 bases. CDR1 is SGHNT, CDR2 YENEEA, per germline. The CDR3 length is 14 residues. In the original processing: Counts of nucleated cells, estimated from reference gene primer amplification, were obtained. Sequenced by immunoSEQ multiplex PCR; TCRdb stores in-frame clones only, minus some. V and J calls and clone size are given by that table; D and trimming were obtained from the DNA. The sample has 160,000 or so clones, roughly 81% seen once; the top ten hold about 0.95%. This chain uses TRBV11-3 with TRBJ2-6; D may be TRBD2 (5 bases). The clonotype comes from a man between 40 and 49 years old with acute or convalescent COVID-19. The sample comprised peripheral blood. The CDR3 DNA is TGTGCCAGCAGCTTAGATGGGTCGGGGAAGGACCTGACTTTC. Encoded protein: CASSLDGSGKDLTF.